Listed below are T cell receptor beta chains from one sample, sequenced in a study of persistence of HIV-infected CD4 T cells. The protocol was immunoSEQ multiplex PCR, while the TCRdb copy is restricted to in-frame clones and leaves out a portion. The profile shows roughly 20,000 clones, over 55% of them singletons. No cognate antigen is known for these TCRs. The source was CD4+ T cells sorted from PBMCs after roughly 17-hour stimulation, collected from a patient who received antiretroviral therapy. All receptors derive from an adult woman with HIV who was CMV-seropositive. Each CDR3 is given with its conserved first and last residue. A D gene is named only where the DNA matches it firmly. Only part of the rows carry a size: once, few, many, or a class if the clone is expanded.

size,J,D,V,DNA,CDR3
few,TRBJ2-2,.,TRBV11-3,TGTGCCAGCAGCCCACACAGGGACACCGGGGAGCTGTTTTTT,CASSPHRDTGELFF
.,TRBJ2-7,.,TRBV12-3/TRBV12-4,TGTGCCAGCAGTCTGTCCGGCGAGCAGTACTTC,CASSLSGEQYF
.,TRBJ2-1,TRBD1,TRBV28,TGTGCCAGCGGATCGACAGGGGAGGTAAACAATGAGCAGTTCTTC,CASGSTGEVNNEQFF
.,TRBJ1-2,.,TRBV30,TGTGCCTGGAGTGTACTGGGGAACTATGGCTACACCTTC,CAWSVLGNYGYTF
.,TRBJ2-3,TRBD2,TRBV7-6,TGTGCCAGCAGCTTAGGGCTAGCGGAGAGAGATACGCAGTATTTT,CASSLGLAERDTQYF
few,TRBJ1-6,TRBD1,TRBV5-4,TGTGCCAGCAGCCGGGACAGCGATTCACCCCTCCACTTT,CASSRDSDSPLHF
.,TRBJ2-6,TRBD1,TRBV3-1/TRBV3-2,TGTGCCAGCAGCCATCCGGGACAGCTTATCTCTGGGGCCAACGTCCTGACTTTC,CASSHPGQLISGANVLTF
.,TRBJ1-1,.,TRBV4-1,TGCGCCAGCAGCCAAGATCAGGCCCGGAGGGCTTTCTTT,CASSQDQARRAFF
.,TRBJ1-1,.,TRBV18,TGTGCCAGCTCACCGAGGGACCGCATGAACACTGAAGCTTTCTTT,CASSPRDRMNTEAFF
.,TRBJ1-2,.,TRBV7-9,TGTGCCAGCAGCTTAGTATCCCAGGCCTATGGCTACACCTTC,CASSLVSQAYGYTF
.,TRBJ2-3,.,TRBV11-2,TGTGCCAGCAGCGCTATAAGGGGAGATACGCAGTATTTT,CASSAIRGDTQYF
.,TRBJ1-1,.,TRBV6-5,TGTGCCAGCGCCGAAGCAAGGAACACTGAAGCTTTCTTT,CASAEARNTEAFF
few,TRBJ2-3,TRBD2,TRBV30,TGTGCCTGGGGGAGGGGAGATACGCAGTATTTT,CAWGRGDTQYF
.,TRBJ2-4,.,TRBV27,TGTGCCAGCAGTAAAGGAATACTAGCCAAAAACATTCAGTACTTC,CASSKGILAKNIQYF
.,TRBJ1-1,.,TRBV7-9,TGTGCCAGCAGCCGGACGAACACTGAAGCTTTCTTT,CASSRTNTEAFF
.,TRBJ1-6,.,TRBV29-1,TGCAGCGTCCAGGGCGCCAATTCACCCCTCCACTTT,CSVQGANSPLHF
.,TRBJ2-2,TRBD2,TRBV4-2,TGTGCCAGCAGCCACCCGGACGGGGGGGCCAACGGGGAGCTGTTTTTT,CASSHPDGGANGELFF
.,TRBJ1-5,.,TRBV30,TGTGCCTGGAGTCTCGGGTCCGAACAGCCCCAGCATTTT,CAWSLGSEQPQHF
.,TRBJ1-5,TRBD1,TRBV19,TGTGCCAGTAGTGCCTCGACAGGGGCTGGCAATCAGCCCCAGCATTTT,CASSASTGAGNQPQHF
few,TRBJ1-2,.,TRBV7-9,TGTGCCAGCAGCTCCCTCCCTAACTATGGCTACACCTTC,CASSSLPNYGYTF
.,TRBJ1-1,.,TRBV6-4,TGTGCCAGCAGTAGCACAAACCGGGTCACTGAAGCTTTCTTT,CASSSTNRVTEAFF
.,TRBJ1-1,.,TRBV11-3,TGTGCCAGCAGGGGACTCGGGGACACTGAAGCTTTCTTT,CASRGLGDTEAFF
.,TRBJ2-2,.,TRBV6-5,TGTGCCAGCACTCAGGGGCCGAACACCGGGGAGCTGTTTTTT,CASTQGPNTGELFF
once,TRBJ2-7,TRBD2,TRBV3-1/TRBV3-2,TGTGCCAGCAGCCTCGGGACTAGCGGGGTCCTCGAGCAGTACTTC,CASSLGTSGVLEQYF
.,TRBJ1-5,.,TRBV19,TGTGCCAGTACCCCCCGAAGGGGGAATCGGCCCCAGCATTTT,CASTPRRGNRPQHF
.,TRBJ2-1,.,TRBV29-1,TGCAGCGTTGGTCACGGAGCCTACAATGAGCAGTTCTTC,CSVGHGAYNEQFF
.,TRBJ2-7,.,TRBV19,TGTGCCAGTAGTATACAGGTTAGCTCCTACGAGCAGTACTTC,CASSIQVSSYEQYF
.,TRBJ1-2,.,TRBV12-3/TRBV12-4,TGTGCCAGCAGTTTCGGAGGCTTGGGTGGCTACACCTTC,CASSFGGLGGYTF
.,TRBJ1-1,.,TRBV10-2,TGCGCCAGCAGTGAGTTAGGGACGGAAAACACTGAAGCTTTCTTT,CASSELGTENTEAFF
.,TRBJ1-6,.,TRBV27,TGTGCCAGCAGTTTAGGGTCGGGTGAGTATAATTCACCCCTCCACTTT,CASSLGSGEYNSPLHF
few,TRBJ1-3,.,TRBV9,TGTGCCAGCAGCGTAGACGATAACACCATATATTTT,CASSVDDNTIYF
few,TRBJ1-1,TRBD1,TRBV5-1,TGCGCCAGCAGCTTGGGCCTGACAGGGGCTGAAGCTTTCTTT,CASSLGLTGAEAFF
.,TRBJ1-4,.,TRBV2,TGTGCCAGCAAAAGGGGAGGCGAAAAACTGTTTTTT,CASKRGGEKLFF
once,TRBJ2-3,.,TRBV5-1,TGCGCCAGCAGCTTGGGGGGGCTCTCTGGCACAGATACGCAGTATTTT,CASSLGGLSGTDTQYF
.,TRBJ1-4,.,TRBV5-6,TGTGCCAGCAGCTCTTCGTCCTCATACAGGGTCGGAAATGAAAAACTGTTTTTT,CASSSSSSYRVGNEKLFF
.,TRBJ1-2,.,TRBV24-1,TGTGCCACCAGGACCTCTGCGGGGGGTGGCTACACCTTC,CATRTSAGGGYTF
.,TRBJ2-4,TRBD1,TRBV6-5,TGTGCCAGCAGTTACTCGGGGACAGGGGAGCACATTCAGTACTTC,CASSYSGTGEHIQYF
.,TRBJ2-2,TRBD1,TRBV5-1,TGCGCCAGCAGCGTCTACAGGGGGCGAGATCTCTACACCGGGGAGCTGTTTTTT,CASSVYRGRDLYTGELFF
.,TRBJ1-2,.,TRBV2,TGTGCCAGCAGTGGGGGGGAGGGCGGCTACACCTTC,CASSGGEGGYTF
.,TRBJ2-1,TRBD2,TRBV5-1,TGCGCCAGCAGCTTGACCGGGACTAGCGGGGGGGCCAATGAGCAGTTCTTC,CASSLTGTSGGANEQFF
few,TRBJ2-3,.,TRBV3-1/TRBV3-2,TGTGCCAGCCTCGGCCTTGCAGATACGCAGTATTTT,CASLGLADTQYF
.,TRBJ2-1,.,TRBV6-5,TGTGCCAGCACTTACCTCAATGAGCAGTTCTTC,CASTYLNEQFF
.,TRBJ2-7,.,TRBV30,TGTGCCTGGAGTGGAAGCAGGGCGAGCTCCTACGAGCAGTACTTC,CAWSGSRASSYEQYF
.,TRBJ1-5,.,TRBV12-3/TRBV12-4,TGTGCCAGCAGTACGAATAGCAATCAGCCCCAGCATTTT,CASSTNSNQPQHF
.,TRBJ2-5,.,TRBV14,TGTGCCAGCAGCCCCTTGAGGGAAGAGACCCAGTACTTC,CASSPLREETQYF
.,TRBJ1-1,TRBD1,TRBV19,TGTGCCAGTGAAAGACAGGGGGGAAGAGGCACTGAAGCTTTCTTT,CASERQGGRGTEAFF
.,TRBJ2-1,TRBD2,TRBV5-1,TGCGCCAGCAGCTTTTCTAGCGGGGCCTGGGATGAGCAGTTCTTC,CASSFSSGAWDEQFF
.,TRBJ2-7,.,TRBV6-5,TGTGCCAGCAGTACACCCAACAGGGTCGAGCAGTACTTC,CASSTPNRVEQYF
.,TRBJ1-3,TRBD1,TRBV30,TGTGCCTGGAGTCGGGACAGCGGCTCTGGAAACACCATATATTTT,CAWSRDSGSGNTIYF